What follows describes a single T cell receptor (beta chain). What it recognizes is unknown. The V gene's germline CDR1 is SGDLS and CDR2 YYNGEE. The CDR3 has 13 residues. The V gene lost 2 bases and the J gene lost 2 bases, with 7 bases spanning the gap. PCR primers comprised 60 Vbeta and 13 Jbeta primers. Generated by immunoSEQ multiplex PCR, the TCRdb table keeps only in-frame clones and is missing some. The repertoire holds 150,000 to 200,000 clones, with approximately 82% as singletons. This entry is derived from a study of cytomegalovirus exposure and HLA in healthy donors. Study findings and constraints: Earlier analysis found most TCR beta V segments productive about 87% or about 30% of the time. In all likelihood, a cluster of highly shared sequence variants was a sequencing artifact.

Sequencing was performed on PBMCs. This clonotype was sampled from a girl aged 2 to 10 in good health and CMV-seropositive. This chain uses TRBV9 with TRBJ1-1; D is unclear. In nucleotides, the CDR3 is TGTGCCAGCAGCGTCGAGAAAAACACTGAAGCTTTCTTT. It translates to CASSVEKNTEAFF.